This T cell receptor (beta chain) was observed in a study of response to subunit inactivated influenza vaccine. This clonotype turned up a few times. Its antigen is currently unknown. Study observations and caveats: Seasonal influenza vaccination, on each occasion, was suggested by the authors to recruit few new T cells.

Trimming at V came to 3 bases and at J to 8 bases, leaving 14 bases not matched to a gene. From germline, CDR1 is KGHSH and CDR2 LQKENI. The CDR3 is made up of 16 amino acids. TCRdb redid the calling of the RT-PCR reads with MiXCR, one entry per CDR3 protein. The sample yields hundreds of thousands of distinct CDR3 sequences, roughly 8.2% seen once. The specimen was PBMCs from blood, collected 23 months after vaccination. The J gene is TRBJ1-2, the V gene TRBV18; 8 bases are shared with TRBD1. The clonotype comes from a man aged 45 to 70 who received an inactivated influenza vaccine. In nucleotides, the CDR3 is TGTGCCAGCTCACCGGGACAGGTTCGCCAGGGGAGAGGCTACACCTTC. Translation: CASSPGQVRQGRGYTF.